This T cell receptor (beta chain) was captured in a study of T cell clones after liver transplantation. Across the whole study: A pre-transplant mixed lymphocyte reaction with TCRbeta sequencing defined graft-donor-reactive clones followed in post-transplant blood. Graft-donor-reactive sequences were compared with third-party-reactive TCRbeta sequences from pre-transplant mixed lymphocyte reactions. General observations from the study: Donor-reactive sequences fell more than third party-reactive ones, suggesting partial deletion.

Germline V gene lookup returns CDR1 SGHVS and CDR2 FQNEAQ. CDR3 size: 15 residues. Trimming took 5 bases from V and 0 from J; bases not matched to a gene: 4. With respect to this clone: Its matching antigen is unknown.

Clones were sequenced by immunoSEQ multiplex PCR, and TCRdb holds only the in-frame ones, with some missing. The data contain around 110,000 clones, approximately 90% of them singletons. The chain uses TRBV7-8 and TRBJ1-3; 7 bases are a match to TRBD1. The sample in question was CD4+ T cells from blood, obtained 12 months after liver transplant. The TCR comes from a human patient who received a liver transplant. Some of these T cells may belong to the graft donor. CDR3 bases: TGTGCCAGCAGCGTACAGGGGATCTCTGGAAACACCATATATTTT. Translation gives CASSVQGISGNTIYF.